Listed below are T cell receptor beta chains from one sample, sequenced in a study of regulatory T cells in long-lasting Graves disease. TCRdb analysed the multiplex PCR reads with MiXCR anew, one entry per CDR3 protein. The sample consists of under 800,000 distinct CDR3 sequences, around 17% of them appearing once. The same data also contributed to another study, on T cells in Graves' hyperthyroidism and ophthalmopathy.

The input for sequencing was peripheral blood mononuclear cells (PBMCs), taken at new diagnosis, from a patient treated with antithyroid drugs. The receptors were sampled from a woman aged 25 to 45 with Graves disease. Both conserved end residues are part of each CDR3. D genes are given only for firm matches. Clone size is shown for a subset of rows, as once, few, many or a class of expanded clone.

J	V	D	size	DNA	CDR3
TRBJ2-7	TRBV6-5	-	many	TGTGCCAGCAGTTATGCCCGGAGGGACTACGAGCAGTACTTC	CASSYARRDYEQYF
TRBJ2-5	TRBV28	TRBD1	few	TGTGCCAGCAGGGGGAAATCCGGACAGGAGACGGGGACCCAGTACTTC	CASRGKSGQETGTQYF
TRBJ2-2	TRBV13	-	few	TGTGCCAGCAGCTTCGGGCCCATCGGGGAGCTGTTTTTT	CASSFGPIGELFF
TRBJ1-4	TRBV30	TRBD1	many	TGTGCCTGGAGACCCGGGACAGTCGAAAAACTGTTTTTT	CAWRPGTVEKLFF
TRBJ2-1	TRBV11-2	-	-	TGTGCCAGCAGCCCGACCGTCCATGCGGAGCAGTTCTTC	CASSPTVHAEQFF
TRBJ2-3	TRBV7-6	-	many	TGTGCCAGCAGCATGGACACCACTAGCACAGATACGCAGTATTTT	CASSMDTTSTDTQYF
TRBJ1-2	TRBV18	-	many	TGTGCCAGCTCGGCAGACTATGGCTACACCTTC	CASSADYGYTF
TRBJ2-1	TRBV28	TRBD2	many	TGTGCCAGCAGTTATAGCGGGAGAGGAGACAATGAGCAGTTCTTC	CASSYSGRGDNEQFF
TRBJ1-1	TRBV28	TRBD1	many	TGTGCCAGCAGCAGGACCGGGACAGGGGGTTACACTGAAGCTTTCTTT	CASSRTGTGGYTEAFF
TRBJ2-3	TRBV7-2	-	few	TGTGCCAGCAGCTTAGGTTGGGGCACAGATACGCAGTATTTT	CASSLGWGTDTQYF
TRBJ2-7	TRBV27	TRBD2	-	TGTGCCAGCAGTTCTAGCGGGACCTCCTACGAGCAGTACTTC	CASSSSGTSYEQYF
TRBJ1-5	TRBV20-1	-	few	TGCAGTGCTAGAGTGGCAAAACAAAACCGGGATCAGCCCCAGCATTTT	CSARVAKQNRDQPQHF
TRBJ1-1	TRBV18	-	few	TGTGCCAGCTCACGGTTGGGGGCCACTGAAGCTTTCTTT	CASSRLGATEAFF
TRBJ1-1	TRBV9	TRBD1	many	TGTGCCAGCAGCGTAGGCCAGGGGGGTACAAAGTCTGAAGCTTTCTTT	CASSVGQGGTKSEAFF
TRBJ2-1	TRBV7-3	TRBD2	-	TGTGCCAGCAGCACAGGACTAGCGGGAGGGTTCGATGAGCAGTTCTTC	CASSTGLAGGFDEQFF
TRBJ2-7	TRBV2	-	many	TGTGCCAGCAAGAGCGGGACAGCGGCCTACGAGCAGTACTTC	CASKSGTAAYEQYF
TRBJ2-5	TRBV6-2/TRBV6-3	TRBD2	many	TGTGCCAGCAGTTACCTGGGACTAGGAAGGGAGACCCAGTACTTC	CASSYLGLGRETQYF
TRBJ1-1	TRBV28	TRBD1	many	TGTGCCAGCAGTCTCGGACAGGCCCGTGAAGCTTTCTTT	CASSLGQAREAFF
TRBJ2-1	TRBV4-1	-	-	TGCGCCAGCAGCCAACCTGCGGGTAGGGCCCACAATGAGCAGTTCTTC	CASSQPAGRAHNEQFF
TRBJ2-7	TRBV19	TRBD1	few	TGTGCCAGTAGTAAAGGCCACGGGACAGGCCCCTACGAGCAGTACTTC	CASSKGHGTGPYEQYF
TRBJ1-2	TRBV7-9	TRBD1	few	TGTGCCAGCAGCTTAGCGAAGACAGGGGGAGATGGCTACACCTTC	CASSLAKTGGDGYTF
TRBJ2-1	TRBV9	TRBD2	many	TGTGCCAGCAGCGTAGCAATAGCGGGAGAGCAGTTCTTC	CASSVAIAGEQFF
TRBJ2-1	TRBV12-3/TRBV12-4	-	many	TGTGCCAGCAGTTTAGGGTTAGTAGGATGGAATGAGCAGTTCTTC	CASSLGLVGWNEQFF
TRBJ2-3	TRBV6-1	-	many	TGTGCCAGCAGAGAACAGGTGGCCATAACAGATACGCAGTATTTT	CASREQVAITDTQYF
TRBJ2-7	TRBV19	-	-	TGTGCCAGTAGGCCGAGGAGAGAGAGCTACGAGCAGTACTTC	CASRPRRESYEQYF
TRBJ2-2	TRBV6-5	-	few	TGTGCCAGCAGTTACTCGGGCGGGGAGCTGTTTTTT	CASSYSGGELFF
TRBJ1-1	TRBV20-1	-	many	TGCAGTGCTGCAGCTCAGGGGATGAACACTGAAGCTTTCTTT	CSAAAQGMNTEAFF
TRBJ2-7	TRBV4-1	-	-	TGCGCCAGCAGCCAAGAAACAGGTGTCAGGAGTAAGCAGTACTTC	CASSQETGVRSKQYF
TRBJ1-2	TRBV15	-	few	TGTGCCACCAGCAGGGGAGAGGGAGCTATCTTTGAGTTT	CATSRGEGAIFEF
TRBJ2-1	TRBV7-9	TRBD2	many	TGTGCCAGCAGCTTAGCGATCGCGTCTAGCGGGAGCAATGAGCAGTTCTTC	CASSLAIASSGSNEQFF
TRBJ1-5	TRBV12-3/TRBV12-4	-	many	TGTGCCAGCAGCGCAGGGAGGGGGCAGCCCCAGCATTTT	CASSAGRGQPQHF
TRBJ2-5	TRBV5-1	-	few	TGCGCCAGCAGCTTGTTTAAGGGAGAGACCCAGTACTTC	CASSLFKGETQYF
TRBJ2-7	TRBV7-8	-	few	TGTGCCAGCAGCACCCCGGGGGAATCGTACGAGCAGTACTTC	CASSTPGESYEQYF
TRBJ1-1	TRBV10-3	-	few	TGTGCCATCAGTAAGGACGGGAGTGAAGCTTTCTTT	CAISKDGSEAFF
TRBJ2-1	TRBV19	-	-	TGTGCCAGTAGTATAGCGGGCAGGGGCGGCAATGAGCAGTTCTTC	CASSIAGRGGNEQFF
TRBJ1-5	TRBV24-1	-	-	TGTGCGAGCAGTGATGTGGGAGAGACCCAGCATTTT	CASSDVGETQHF
TRBJ2-2	TRBV7-3	-	many	TGTGCCAGCAGCCCCCGCGGCGGAGCGAACACCGGGGAGCTGTTTTTT	CASSPRGGANTGELFF
TRBJ2-1	TRBV20-1	-	-	TGCAGTGCTAGAGTCAGCGGGTTCCTCTACAATGAGCAGTTCTTC	CSARVSGFLYNEQFF
TRBJ1-2	TRBV28	-	many	TGTGCCAGCACCACAGTGACATATGGCTACACCTTC	CASTTVTYGYTF
TRBJ1-1	TRBV12-3/TRBV12-4	-	few	TGTGCCAGCAGGAAACACCGGGAGAGCACTGAAGCTTTCTTT	CASRKHRESTEAFF
TRBJ1-5	TRBV4-1	TRBD1	-	TGCGCCAGCAGCCAAACCCAGGGGGTGAATCAGCCCCAGCATTTT	CASSQTQGVNQPQHF